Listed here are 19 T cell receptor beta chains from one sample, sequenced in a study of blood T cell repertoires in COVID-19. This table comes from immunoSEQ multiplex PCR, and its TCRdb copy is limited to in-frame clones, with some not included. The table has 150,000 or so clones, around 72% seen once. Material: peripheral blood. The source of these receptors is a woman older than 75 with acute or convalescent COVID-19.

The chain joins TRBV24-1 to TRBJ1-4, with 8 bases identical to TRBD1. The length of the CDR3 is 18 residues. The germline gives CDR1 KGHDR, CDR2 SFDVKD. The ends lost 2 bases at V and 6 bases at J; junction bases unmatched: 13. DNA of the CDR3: TGTGCCACCAGTGATTACGGACAGGGAGGAATGGATGATGAAAAACTGTTTTTT. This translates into CATSDYGQGGMDDEKLFF.

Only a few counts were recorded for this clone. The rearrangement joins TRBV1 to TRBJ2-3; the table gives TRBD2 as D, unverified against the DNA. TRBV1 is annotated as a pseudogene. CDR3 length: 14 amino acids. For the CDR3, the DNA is TGCACCAGCACCCCAGGGACTAGCACAGATACGCAGTATTTT. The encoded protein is CTSTPGTSTDTQYF.

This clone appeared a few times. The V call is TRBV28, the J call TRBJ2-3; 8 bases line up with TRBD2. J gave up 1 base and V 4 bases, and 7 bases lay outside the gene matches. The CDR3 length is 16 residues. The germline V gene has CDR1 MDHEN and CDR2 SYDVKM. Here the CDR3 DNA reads TGTGCCAGCAGTTCGTCAGAGACTAGCGGCACAGATACGCAGTATTTT. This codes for CASSSSETSGTDTQYF.

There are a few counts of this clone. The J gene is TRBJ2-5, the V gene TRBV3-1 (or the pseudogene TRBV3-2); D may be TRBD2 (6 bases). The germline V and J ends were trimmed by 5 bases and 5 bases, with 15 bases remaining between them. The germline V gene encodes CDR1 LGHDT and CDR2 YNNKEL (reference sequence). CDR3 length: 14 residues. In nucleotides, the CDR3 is TGTGCCAGCAGCTTGACTAGTCCGTGGGAGACCCAGTACTTC. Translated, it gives CASSLTSPWETQYF.

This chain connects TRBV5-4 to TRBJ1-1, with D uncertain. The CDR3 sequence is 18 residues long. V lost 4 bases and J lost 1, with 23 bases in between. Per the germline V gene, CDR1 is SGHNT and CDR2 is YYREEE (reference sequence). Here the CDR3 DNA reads TGTGCCAGCAGCCGCTCGAGTGGTCCTACGAATCGGAACACTGAAGCTTTCTTT. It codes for CASSRSSGPTNRNTEAFF.

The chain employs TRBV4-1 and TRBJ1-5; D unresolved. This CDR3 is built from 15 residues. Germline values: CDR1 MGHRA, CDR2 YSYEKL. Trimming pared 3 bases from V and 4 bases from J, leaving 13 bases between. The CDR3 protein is CASSQGGAANQPQHF. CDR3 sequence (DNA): TGCGCCAGCAGCCAGGGTGGCGCGGCTAATCAGCCCCAGCATTTT.

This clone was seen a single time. The CDR3 sequence: CASSISSGMPSYEQYF. CDR3 DNA sequence: TGTGCCAGTAGTATAAGTAGCGGGATGCCGTCCTACGAGCAGTACTTC. The J gene is TRBJ2-7, the V gene TRBV19, with 8 bases matching TRBD2. V shed 2 bases, J shed 1 base, and the junction held 7 bases outside the gene matches. The germline CDR1 and CDR2 sequences are LNHDA and SQIVND (reference sequence). This CDR3 is 16 amino acids long.

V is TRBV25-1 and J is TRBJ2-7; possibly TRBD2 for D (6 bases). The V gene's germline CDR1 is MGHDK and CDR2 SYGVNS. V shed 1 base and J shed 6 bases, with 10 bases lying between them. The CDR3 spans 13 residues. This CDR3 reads CASSESGAGEQYF. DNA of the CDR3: TGTGCCAGCAGTGAATCGGGAGCCGGCGAGCAGTACTTC.

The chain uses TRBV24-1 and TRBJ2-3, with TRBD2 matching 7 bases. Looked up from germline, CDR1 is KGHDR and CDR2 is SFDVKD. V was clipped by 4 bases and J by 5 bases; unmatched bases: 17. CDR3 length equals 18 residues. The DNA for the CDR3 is TGTGCCACCAGTGACCTCGCACCGGGGGAGGGCCAGGTAGATACGCAGTATTTT. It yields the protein CATSDLAPGEGQVDTQYF.

CDR3 protein: CASSINPGQGVSGANVLTF. The CDR3 nucleotides are TGTGCCAGCAGCATAAATCCGGGACAGGGGGTCTCTGGGGCCAACGTCCTGACTTTC. The J gene is TRBJ2-6, the V gene TRBV7-2; 11 bases align to TRBD1. In germline, CDR1 is SGHTA, CDR2 FQGNSA. The CDR3 consists of 19 residues. Unmatched junction bases numbered 9, after V lost 5 bases and J lost 0 bases.

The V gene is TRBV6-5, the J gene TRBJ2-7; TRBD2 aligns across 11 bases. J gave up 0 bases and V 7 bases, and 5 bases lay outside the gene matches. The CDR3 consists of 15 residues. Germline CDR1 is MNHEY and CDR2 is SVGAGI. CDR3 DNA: TGTGCCAGCAATCCGACTAGCGGGAACTCCTACGAGCAGTACTTC. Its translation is CASNPTSGNSYEQYF.

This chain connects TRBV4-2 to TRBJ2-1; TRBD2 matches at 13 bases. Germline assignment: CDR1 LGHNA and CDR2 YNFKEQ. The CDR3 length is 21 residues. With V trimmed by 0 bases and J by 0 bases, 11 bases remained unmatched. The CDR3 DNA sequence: TGTGCCAGCAGCCAAGAACCGGGACTAGCGGGATTAGAGATCTCCTACAATGAGCAGTTCTTC. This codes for CASSQEPGLAGLEISYNEQFF.

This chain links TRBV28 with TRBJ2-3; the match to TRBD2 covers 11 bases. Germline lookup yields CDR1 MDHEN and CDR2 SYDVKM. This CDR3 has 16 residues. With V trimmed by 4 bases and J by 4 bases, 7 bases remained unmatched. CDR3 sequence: CASSSRLAGIPDTQYF. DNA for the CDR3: TGTGCCAGCAGTTCCCGACTAGCGGGAATCCCAGATACGCAGTATTTT.

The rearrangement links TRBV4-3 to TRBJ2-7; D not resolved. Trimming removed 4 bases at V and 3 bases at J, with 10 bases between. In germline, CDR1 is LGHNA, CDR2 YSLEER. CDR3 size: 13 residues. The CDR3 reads CASSPANGYEQYF. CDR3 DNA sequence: TGCGCCAGCAGCCCTGCGAACGGCTACGAGCAGTACTTC.

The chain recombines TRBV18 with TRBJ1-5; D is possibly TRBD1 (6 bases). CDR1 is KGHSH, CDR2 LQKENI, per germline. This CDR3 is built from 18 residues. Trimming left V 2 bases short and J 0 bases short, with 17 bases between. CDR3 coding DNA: TGTGCCAGCTCACCATATCAACGGACAGATCATAGCAATCAGCCCCAGCATTTT. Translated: CASSPYQRTDHSNQPQHF. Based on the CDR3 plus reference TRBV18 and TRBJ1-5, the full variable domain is NAGVMQNPRHLVRRRGQEARLRCSPMKGHSHVYWYRQLPEEGLKFMVYLQKENIIDESGMPKERFSAEFPKEGPSILRIQQVVRGDSAAYFCASSPYQRTDHSNQPQHFGDGTRLSIL.

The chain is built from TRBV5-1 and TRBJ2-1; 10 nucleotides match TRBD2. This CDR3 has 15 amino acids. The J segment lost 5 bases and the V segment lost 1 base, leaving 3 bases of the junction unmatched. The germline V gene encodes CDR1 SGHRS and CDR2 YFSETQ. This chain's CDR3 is CASSLSGRVDNEQFF. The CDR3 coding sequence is TGCGCCAGCAGCTTGAGCGGGAGGGTCGACAATGAGCAGTTCTTC.

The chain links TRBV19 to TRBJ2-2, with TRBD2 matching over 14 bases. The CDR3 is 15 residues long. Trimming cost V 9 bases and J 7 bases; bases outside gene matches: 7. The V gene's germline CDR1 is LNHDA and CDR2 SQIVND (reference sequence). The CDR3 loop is CASGTSGSFVGELFF. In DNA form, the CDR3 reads TGTGCCAGCGGGACTAGCGGGAGTTTTGTCGGGGAGCTGTTTTTT.

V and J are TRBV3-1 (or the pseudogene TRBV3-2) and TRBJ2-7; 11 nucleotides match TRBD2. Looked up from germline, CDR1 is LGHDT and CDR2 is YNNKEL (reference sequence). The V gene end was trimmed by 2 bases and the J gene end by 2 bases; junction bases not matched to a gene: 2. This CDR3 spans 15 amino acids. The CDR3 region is CASSQIAGGTYEQYF. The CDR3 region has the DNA TGTGCCAGCAGCCAAATAGCGGGAGGGACCTACGAGCAGTACTTC.

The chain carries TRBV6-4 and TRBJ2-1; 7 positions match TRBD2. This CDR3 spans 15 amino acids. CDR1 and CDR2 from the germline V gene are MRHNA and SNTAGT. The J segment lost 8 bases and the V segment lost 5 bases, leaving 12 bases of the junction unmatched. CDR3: CASSRLAGAVDEQFF. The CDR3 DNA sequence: TGTGCCAGCAGTCGGTTGGCGGGAGCCGTCGATGAGCAGTTCTTC.